This TCR beta chain derives from a study of spatial heterogeneity in lung cancer. Whole-study context: Among detected sequences, beta-chain ones consistently exceeded alpha-chain ones in number. Study-level results: Ubiquitous expanded tumor TCRs showed up in blood more at resection than follow-up.

A unique molecular identifier was carried by every single TCR cDNA molecule. TCRdb re-derived calls from the 5' RACE reads in MiXCR, one entry per CDR3 protein. The sample records tens of thousands of distinct CDR3 sequences, approximately 15% being singletons. With respect to this clonotype: The antigen is unknown.

Described time point: sample taken at primary tumor resection. TCRs were sequenced from unsorted whole RNA of tumor, nontumor lung or PBMC. CDR3 length: 13 residues. CDR1 and CDR2 from the germline V gene are SGHRS and YFSETQ. V was trimmed by 0 bases and J by 4 bases, leaving 7 bases between them. The sequencing here drew on PBMCs, taken at surgery. The clonotype comes from a male donor with early-stage non-small cell lung cancer. This chain uses TRBV5-1 with TRBJ2-5; D may be TRBD2 (5 bases). In DNA form, the CDR3 reads TGCGCCAGCAGCTTGGAAGGGAGAGAGACCCAGTACTTC. As protein: CASSLEGRETQYF.